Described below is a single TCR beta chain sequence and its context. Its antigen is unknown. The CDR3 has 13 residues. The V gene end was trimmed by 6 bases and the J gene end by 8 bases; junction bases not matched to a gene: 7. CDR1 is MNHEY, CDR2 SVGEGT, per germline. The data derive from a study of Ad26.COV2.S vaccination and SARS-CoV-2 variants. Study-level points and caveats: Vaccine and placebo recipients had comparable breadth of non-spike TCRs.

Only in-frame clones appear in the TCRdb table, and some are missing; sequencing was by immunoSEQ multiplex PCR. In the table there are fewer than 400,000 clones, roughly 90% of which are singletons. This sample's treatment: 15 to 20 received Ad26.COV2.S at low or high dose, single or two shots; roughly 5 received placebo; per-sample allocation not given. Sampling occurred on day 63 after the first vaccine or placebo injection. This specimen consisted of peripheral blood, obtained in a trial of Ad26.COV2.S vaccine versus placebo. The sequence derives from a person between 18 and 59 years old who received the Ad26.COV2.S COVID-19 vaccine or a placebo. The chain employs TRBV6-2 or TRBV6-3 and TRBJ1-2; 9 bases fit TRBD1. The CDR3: CASSGTGLEGYTF. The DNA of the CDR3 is TGTGCCAGCAGCGGGACAGGGTTGGAAGGCTACACCTTC.